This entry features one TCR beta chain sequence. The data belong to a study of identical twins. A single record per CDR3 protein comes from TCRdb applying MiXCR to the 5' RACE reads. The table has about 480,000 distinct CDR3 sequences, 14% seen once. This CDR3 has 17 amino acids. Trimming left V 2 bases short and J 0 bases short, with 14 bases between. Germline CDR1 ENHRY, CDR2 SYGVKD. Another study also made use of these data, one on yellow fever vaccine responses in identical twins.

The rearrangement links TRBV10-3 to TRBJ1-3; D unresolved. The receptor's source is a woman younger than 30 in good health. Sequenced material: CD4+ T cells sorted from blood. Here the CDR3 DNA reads TGTGCCATCAGTGAGCGATCAGGCCTTACCTCTGGAAACACCATATATTTT. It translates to CAISERSGLTSGNTIYF.